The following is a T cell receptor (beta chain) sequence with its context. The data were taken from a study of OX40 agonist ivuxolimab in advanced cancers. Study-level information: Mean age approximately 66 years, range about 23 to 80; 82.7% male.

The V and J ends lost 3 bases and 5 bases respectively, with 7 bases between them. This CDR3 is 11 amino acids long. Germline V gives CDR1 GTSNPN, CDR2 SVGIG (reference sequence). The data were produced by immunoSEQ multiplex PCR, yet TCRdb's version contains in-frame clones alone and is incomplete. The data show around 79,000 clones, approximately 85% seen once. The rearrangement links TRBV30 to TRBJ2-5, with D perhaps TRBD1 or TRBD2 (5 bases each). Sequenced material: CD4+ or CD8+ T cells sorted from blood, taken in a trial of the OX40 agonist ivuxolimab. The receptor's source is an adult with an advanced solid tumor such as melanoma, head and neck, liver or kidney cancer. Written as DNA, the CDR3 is TGTGCCTGGAGGGGGGTGGAGACCCAGTACTTC. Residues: CAWRGVETQYF.